A single sample is the source of the 9 T cell receptor beta chains below, sequenced in a study of blood T cell repertoires in COVID-19. Profiling relied on immunoSEQ multiplex PCR, and the TCRdb table lists in-frame clones only, not all of them. Among approximately 150,000 clones listed, around 80% were seen once. Sample: peripheral blood. The receptors originated from a man in his 70s who had recovered from COVID-19.

The CDR3 protein is CASSLTRAGANVLTF. For the CDR3, the DNA is TGTGCCAGCAGCTTAACGAGGGCCGGGGCCAACGTCCTGACTTTC. This chain links TRBV7-2 with TRBJ2-6, with TRBD2 as a possible D gene (5 bases). Trimming shortened V by 2 bases and J by 4 bases, and 9 bases separated the two germline ends. Germline V gives CDR1 SGHTA, CDR2 FQGNSA. This CDR3 has 15 amino acids. The complete variable domain, with remaining parts taken from reference TRBV7-2 and TRBJ2-6, reads GAGVSQSPSNKVTEKGKDVELRCDPISGHTALYWYRQSLGQGLEFLIYFQGNSAPDKSGLPSDRFSAERTGGSVSTLTIQRTQQEDSAVYLCASSLTRAGANVLTFGAGSRLTVL.

The chain joins TRBV13 to TRBJ1-1; the D gene is possibly TRBD1 (6 bases). Trimming took off 5 bases at V and 0 bases at J, with 13 bases between the two ends. CDR1 is PRHDT, CDR2 FYEKMQ, per germline (reference sequence). The CDR3 runs 15 residues. The CDR3 sequence is CASSGKDSLNTEAFF. The CDR3 DNA is TGTGCCAGCAGCGGAAAGGACAGCCTGAACACTGAAGCTTTCTTT.

The chain carries TRBV24-1 and TRBJ2-1; 14 bases align to TRBD2. CDR1 and CDR2 (germline): KGHDR, SFDVKD. J was trimmed by 5 bases and V by 2 bases; bases with no gene match: 10. This CDR3 is built from 19 residues. This CDR3 is CATSDSGTSGSFVHNEQFF. Written as DNA, the CDR3 is TGTGCCACCAGTGATTCCGGGACTAGCGGGAGTTTCGTCCACAATGAGCAGTTCTTC.

This chain connects TRBV12-5 to TRBJ1-1; the D is unclear. Deletions cut 4 bases from V and 1 base from J, with 19 bases between. Looked up from germline, CDR1 is LGHNT and CDR2 is FRNRAP. This CDR3 region has 17 residues. CDR3 amino acids: CASGSPTRLAPNTEAFF. Written as DNA, the CDR3 is TGTGCTAGTGGTTCGCCGACAAGATTAGCGCCGAACACTGAAGCTTTCTTT. The complete variable domain, with remaining parts taken from reference TRBV12-5 and TRBJ1-1, reads DARVTQTPRHKVTEMGQEVTMRCQPILGHNTVFWYRQTMMQGLELLAYFRNRAPLDDSGMPKDRFSAEMPDATLATLKIQPSEPRDSAVYFCASGSPTRLAPNTEAFFGQGTRLTVV.

The chain links TRBV11-2 to TRBJ2-2, with 12 nucleotides matching TRBD2. The junction had 1 base not matched to a gene; V was cut back by 3 bases and J by 5 bases. Germline CDR1 SGHAT, CDR2 FQNNGV. The CDR3 covers 15 residues. The CDR3 protein is CASSFLAGGTGELFF. The DNA of the CDR3 is TGTGCCAGCAGCTTCCTAGCGGGAGGGACCGGGGAGCTGTTTTTT.

V gene TRBV5-1 combines with J gene TRBJ2-1, with 7 bases fitting TRBD1. This CDR3 region has 14 residues. V lost 0 bases, J lost 6 bases, and 3 bases stayed unmatched. From germline, CDR1 is SGHRS and CDR2 YFSETQ. CDR3 amino acids: CASSLGDSLNEQFF. CDR3 nucleotides: TGCGCCAGCAGCTTGGGGGACAGCCTCAATGAGCAGTTCTTC.

This rearrangement joins TRBV11-2 to TRBJ2-7, with 12 bases that match TRBD1. J gave up 2 bases and V 5 bases, and 7 bases lay outside the gene matches. CDR1 SGHAT and CDR2 FQNNGV come from the germline V gene. The CDR3 totals 16 residues. This CDR3 is CASSPGQGAMPYEQYF. Here the CDR3 DNA reads TGTGCCAGCAGCCCGGGACAGGGGGCGATGCCCTACGAGCAGTACTTC.

The V call is TRBV6-5, the J call TRBJ1-2, with 8 nucleotides matching TRBD1. Germline lookup yields CDR1 MNHEY and CDR2 SVGAGI. The J segment lost 7 bases and the V segment lost 2 bases, leaving 9 bases of the junction unmatched. CDR3 length: 15 amino acids. The CDR3 DNA reads TGTGCCAGCAGTTACGACACCCCAGGGGGCGGTGGCTACACCTTC. Translation gives CASSYDTPGGGGYTF.

The chain uses TRBV5-1 and TRBJ2-1, with 9 bases identical to TRBD2. This CDR3 is built from 15 residues. V lost 0 bases to trimming and J lost 3 bases; unmatched junction nucleotides: 1. Germline assignment: CDR1 SGHRS and CDR2 YFSETQ. CDR3 protein: CASSLVAGDYNEQFF. The CDR3 DNA reads as TGCGCCAGCAGCTTGGTAGCGGGAGACTACAATGAGCAGTTCTTC.